The rows below give T cell receptor beta chains drawn from one sample of a study of T cell repertoires in cytomegalovirus infection. TCRdb passed the reads through MiXCR, listing each CDR3 protein once. The table lists around 450,000 distinct CDR3 sequences, 30% to 40% of them singletons. Sequenced sample: PBMCs. The receptors stem from a human donor in good health (CMV status not recorded). Some clones in this sample may be carry-over from other donors' samples. Each CDR3 is given with its conserved first and last residue. The D gene is left open where the match is weak. Size tells how often a clone was seen (once, few, many) or the class of an expanded clone, and some rows leave it out.

j_call cdr3_length d_call clone_size v_call cdr3_nt cdr3_aa
TRBJ2-4 17 NA NA TRBV24-1 TGTGCCACCAGTGATTTGCCAACCAGAATCCACCAAAACATTCAGTACTTC CATSDLPTRIHQNIQYF
TRBJ2-3 15 NA once TRBV10-3 TGTGCCATCAGTGAGTCCCAATATAGCACAGATACGCAGTATTTT CAISESQYSTDTQYF
TRBJ2-3 16 NA NA TRBV7-3 TGTGCCAGCAGCTTAACTAGCGTTGTCTTTCGGGATACGCAGTATTTT CASSLTSVVFRDTQYF
TRBJ1-1 16 NA few TRBV6-1 TGTGCCAGCAGCCGCCCCCTGTATGGGAGCAACACTGAAGCTTTCTTT CASSRPLYGSNTEAFF
TRBJ1-5 14 NA few TRBV27 TGTGCCAGCAAAGCCCTAGGAACCAATCAGCCCCAGCATTTT CASKALGTNQPQHF
TRBJ2-3 16 NA NA TRBV20-1 TGCAGTGCGAACAACAACAGGGAAGTGGGCACAGATACGCAGTATTTT CSANNNREVGTDTQYF
TRBJ1-5 14 NA NA TRBV2 TGTGCCAGCAGTGAATATGGGAGCAATCAGCCCCAGCATTTT CASSEYGSNQPQHF
TRBJ2-4 16 TRBD1 NA TRBV28 TGTGCCAGCACCCCGCCGGGACAGGGGGTCAAAAACATTCAGTACTTC CASTPPGQGVKNIQYF
TRBJ2-7 13 NA NA TRBV19 TGTGCCACCTGCTCGGATGGTTCCTACGAGCAGTACTTC CATCSDGSYEQYF
TRBJ1-3 13 NA NA TRBV6-1 TGTGCCAGCAGTGAAGCCAGAGAAAACACCATATATTTT CASSEARENTIYF
TRBJ1-3 14 NA many TRBV27 TGTGCCAGCAGTTTATCTGGGGTCAGGGACACCATATATTTT CASSLSGVRDTIYF
TRBJ2-5 13 NA many TRBV7-2 TGTGCCAGCAGTAAAGGGACCAGAGAGACCCAGTACTTC CASSKGTRETQYF
TRBJ1-5 13 NA NA TRBV6-5 TGTGCCAGCAAGGAGGGGGGCAATCAGCCCCAGCATTTT CASKEGGNQPQHF
TRBJ1-5 15 NA NA TRBV2 TGTGCCAGCAGTGAATCTCCGGGGGCCAATCAGCCCCAGCATTTT CASSESPGANQPQHF
TRBJ2-1 15 TRBD2 many TRBV7-2 TGTGCCAGCAGCTTAGAACGGGGGGAGTACAATGAGCAGTTCTTC CASSLERGEYNEQFF
TRBJ2-3 18 NA NA TRBV10-3 TGTGCCATCAGTGACCCGACCCCCAGAGGGGGGCGGTCAGATACGCAGTATTTT CAISDPTPRGGRSDTQYF
TRBJ1-4 15 NA many TRBV6-1 TGTGCCAGCAGCCAAGACCGTCCTACTAATGAAAAACTGTTTTTT CASSQDRPTNEKLFF
TRBJ1-5 13 NA NA TRBV6-6 TGTGCCAGCAGTTTCGCGAACAGCCAGCCCCAGCATTTT CASSFANSQPQHF
TRBJ1-2 15 TRBD1 NA TRBV2 TGTGCCAGCAGTGAGAGCTGGACAGGGGTTAATGGCTACACCTTC CASSESWTGVNGYTF
TRBJ2-3 17 NA NA TRBV15 TGTGCCACCAGCAGAGACTCAGCTATCCCTAGCACAGATACGCAGTATTTT CATSRDSAIPSTDTQYF